This entry lists 30 T cell receptor beta chains sequenced from one sample in a study of tumor-infiltrating lymphocytes in localized non-small cell lung cancer. Only in-frame clones appear in the TCRdb table, and some are missing; sequencing was by immunoSEQ multiplex PCR. The data show about 16,000 clones, with 70% to 75% seen just once and approximately 9.6% held by the top ten. The source material was lung tumor tissue. These receptors were obtained from a human donor with non-small cell lung cancer.

This chain links TRBV5-6 with TRBJ1-3, with D unclear. CDR3 size: 17 residues. V was clipped by 3 bases and J by 3 bases, with 19 bases between them. Germline lookup yields CDR1 SGHDT and CDR2 YYEEEE. In nucleotides, the CDR3 is TGTGCCAGCAGCTCAGCCCGGACTAACTCTTATGGAAACACCATATATTTT. This gives the protein CASSSARTNSYGNTIYF.

V is TRBV18 and J is TRBJ1-1, with D uncertain. The CDR3 runs to 13 residues. From germline, CDR1 is KGHSH and CDR2 LQKENI. V was trimmed by 3 bases and J by 11 bases, leaving 16 bases between them. The CDR3 sequence: CASSPRQYPAAFF. The DNA for the CDR3 is TGTGCCAGCTCACCGCGCCAGTACCCTGCTGCTTTCTTT.

This clone occurred a few times. The V gene is TRBV5-5, the J gene TRBJ1-5; 8 bases match TRBD1. Germline V CDR1 and CDR2: SGHKS, YYEKEE (reference sequence). V dropped 0 bases and J dropped 4; count of bases not matched to a gene: 3. The CDR3 runs to 15 residues. The CDR3 DNA sequence: TGTGCCAGCAGCTTGGTAGGGACAGGTAATCAGCCCCAGCATTTT. It translates to CASSLVGTGNQPQHF.

This clone was found a few times. The chain uses TRBV2 and TRBJ2-1; 9 nucleotides line up with TRBD2. This CDR3 has 15 residues. The V gene's germline CDR1 is SNHLY and CDR2 FYNNEI. V gave up 6 bases and J gave up 5 bases; unmatched junction bases: 8. Here the CDR3 DNA reads TGTGCCAGCAGGTCGGGACTAGCAGTGAACAATGAGCAGTTCTTC. Encoded protein: CASRSGLAVNNEQFF.

The chain couples TRBV28 to TRBJ2-7; 11 bases fit TRBD2. This CDR3 spans 19 amino acids. V lost 6 bases to trimming and J lost 0 bases; unmatched junction nucleotides: 16. CDR1 is MDHEN, CDR2 SYDVKM, per germline. The CDR3 bases are TGTGCCAGCAGGACGTGGCTAGCGGGAGGACCTTATAACTCCTACGAGCAGTACTTC. Translating it yields CASRTWLAGGPYNSYEQYF. Drawing the rest from reference TRBV28 and TRBJ2-7, the complete variable domain is DVKVTQSSRYLVKRTGEKVFLECVQDMDHENMFWYRQDPGLGLRLIYFSYDVKMKEKGDIPEGYSVSREKKERFSLILESASTNQTSMYLCASRTWLAGGPYNSYEQYFGPGTRLTVT.

The V and J genes are TRBV5-1 and TRBJ2-1; D is perhaps TRBD2 (7 bases). Germline CDR1 is SGHRS and CDR2 is YFSETQ. V was clipped by 6 bases and J by 0 bases, with 13 bases between them. CDR3 length: 15 residues. CDR3 DNA: TGCGCCAGCACCAGGGGCGGGAGCTCCTACAATGAGCAGTTCTTC. Protein: CASTRGGSSYNEQFF.

This clone was observed once. The chain has TRBV27 and TRBJ2-7, with a weak D call TRBD2 (5 bases). Germline V CDR1 and CDR2: MNHEY, SMNVEV (reference sequence). V lost 5 bases and J lost 6, with 14 bases in between. The CDR3 spans 13 residues. The CDR3: CASSPQTGIEQYF. The CDR3 bases are TGTGCCAGCAGTCCCCAGACCGGGATCGAGCAGTACTTC.

The chain uses TRBV2 and TRBJ1-6; 7 bases align to TRBD1. The CDR3 is made up of 15 amino acids. The V segment lost 2 bases and the J segment 7 bases; nucleotides outside the gene matches: 5. Germline CDR1 is SNHLY and CDR2 is FYNNEI. In DNA, the CDR3 is TGTGCCAGCAGTGAATTGTCCAGGGGGAATTCACCCCTCCACTTT. Protein sequence: CASSELSRGNSPLHF.

The CDR3 DNA is TGTGCCAGCAGCTTAGACGATTATGGCTACACCTTC. Protein product: CASSLDDYGYTF. The chain recombines TRBV7-8 with TRBJ1-2; D remains unclear. The CDR3 length is 12 residues. Germline lookup yields CDR1 SGHVS and CDR2 FQNEAQ. V lost 1 base and J lost 5, with 5 bases in between.

This chain connects TRBV12-5 to TRBJ1-1, with 8 bases lining up with TRBD1. The CDR3 has 13 amino acids. Germline-derived CDR1 and CDR2 are LGHNT and FRNRAP. Trimming at V came to 6 bases and at J to 5 bases, leaving 5 bases not matched to a gene. The chain's CDR3 is CASGATGGTEAFF. The CDR3 bases are TGTGCTAGTGGGGCCACAGGGGGGACTGAAGCTTTCTTT.

The V call is TRBV15, the J call TRBJ2-3, with 10 bases lining up with TRBD2. V shed 5 bases and J 1 base; nucleotides not matched to a gene: 15. There are 19 residues in the CDR3. Looked up from germline, CDR1 is LNHNV and CDR2 is YYDKDF (reference sequence). CDR3 region: CATSLEGTSVPLGTDTQYF. For the CDR3, the DNA is TGTGCCACCAGCCTAGAGGGGACTAGCGTCCCTTTGGGCACAGATACGCAGTATTTT.

This rearrangement joins TRBV27 to TRBJ1-5; D may be TRBD1 (5 bases). The CDR3 extends over 15 amino acids. Germline assignment: CDR1 MNHEY and CDR2 SMNVEV (reference sequence). The V end was cut by 0 bases, the J end by 6 bases, with 12 bases between. CDR3 sequence reads: CASSLSLWGGQPQHF. In DNA form, the CDR3 reads TGTGCCAGCAGTTTATCCCTCTGGGGGGGTCAGCCCCAGCATTTT.

The chain is built from TRBV5-4 and TRBJ2-7; no clear D gene. This CDR3 is built from 14 residues. The ends were cut back, 2 bases at V and 0 bases at J, with 9 bases in the middle. Germline V gene sequence: CDR1 SGHNT, CDR2 YYREEE (reference sequence). The CDR3 sequence is CASSFMGTSYEQYF. The CDR3 DNA reads as TGTGCCAGCAGCTTTATGGGTACCTCCTACGAGCAGTACTTC.

The rearrangement joins TRBV28 to TRBJ1-4; 9 nucleotides match TRBD1. Germline CDR1 is MDHEN and CDR2 is SYDVKM. With 5 bases clipped from V and 4 bases from J, the junction kept 5 bases outside the gene matches. The CDR3 has 15 residues. CDR3 bases: TGTGCCAGCAGTAGACAGGGGGTAGATAATGAAAAACTGTTTTTT. Residues: CASSRQGVDNEKLFF.

This clone was seen more than once but under ten times. The V call is TRBV29-1, the J call TRBJ1-2; D is possibly TRBD1 (6 bases). This CDR3 is 12 amino acids long. Between the trimmed V and J ends, which lost 6 bases and 0 bases, there was a span of 8 bases. Germline V CDR1 and CDR2: SQVTM, ANQGSEA. CDR3 coding DNA: TGCAGCGTCTGGGACACTAACTATGGCTACACCTTC. Translated: CSVWDTNYGYTF.

This chain joins TRBV5-4 and TRBJ2-5; D tentatively reads TRBD1 or TRBD2 (7 bases each). The germline V gene encodes CDR1 SGHNT and CDR2 YYREEE (reference sequence). CDR3 length: 16 amino acids. V was pared by 0 bases and J by 4 bases, with 16 bases between. CDR3 in amino acids: CASSLEGGGLRETQYF. The CDR3 bases are TGTGCCAGCAGCTTGGAGGGAGGGGGCCTTAGAGAGACCCAGTACTTC.

The gene calls are TRBV7-6 and TRBJ2-5; D is perhaps TRBD1 (6 bases). CDR1 and CDR2 (germline): SGHVS, FNYEAQ. Trimming pared 4 bases from V and 4 bases from J, leaving 19 bases between. CDR3 length: 16 residues. The DNA for the CDR3 is TGTGCCAGCAGCTCTGCCCGTCCAGGGGCGATAGAGACCCAGTACTTC. Residues: CASSSARPGAIETQYF.

Only a few counts were recorded for this clone. The chain joins TRBV2 to TRBJ2-7, with D tentatively TRBD1 (5 bases). The CDR3 totals 14 residues. V dropped 2 bases and J dropped 5 bases, with 13 bases sitting between them. Germline values: CDR1 SNHLY, CDR2 FYNNEI. As DNA, the CDR3 is TGTGCCAGCAGTGAATCCGCAGGGCTCCACGAGCAGTACTTC. Its protein is CASSESAGLHEQYF.

V is TRBV27 and J is TRBJ2-2; D ambiguous. Germline V gives CDR1 MNHEY, CDR2 SMNVEV (reference sequence). The length of the CDR3 is 14 residues. Between the trimmed V and J ends, which lost 3 bases and 1 base, there was a span of 6 bases. The CDR3 coding sequence is TGTGCCAGCAGTTTTGAGGTGAACACCGGGGAGCTGTTTTTT. Translated, it gives CASSFEVNTGELFF.

The chain links TRBV6-5 to TRBJ1-1; D is uncertain. The length of the CDR3 is 13 residues. V lost 0 bases to trimming and J lost 6 bases, with 8 bases between them. Germline CDR1 MNHEY, CDR2 SVGAGI. CDR3 in DNA: TGTGCCAGCAGTTACTCGATAGGGTCTGAAGCTTTCTTT. Translation: CASSYSIGSEAFF.

The chain couples TRBV19 to TRBJ2-1; TRBD1 agrees at 8 bases. The CDR3 contains 14 residues. Germline-derived CDR1 and CDR2 are LNHDA and SQIVND (reference sequence). Trimming cost V 1 base and J 8 bases; bases outside gene matches: 4. CDR3 sequence (DNA): TGTGCCAGTAGTATAGGCGGACAGGGCGATGAGCAGTTCTTC. It is translated as CASSIGGQGDEQFF.

The genes are TRBV7-6 and TRBJ1-1, with no clear D. Looked up from germline, CDR1 is SGHVS and CDR2 is FNYEAQ. This CDR3 is built from 14 residues. The ends were cut back, 4 bases at V and 5 bases at J, with 14 bases in the middle. As DNA, the CDR3 is TGTGCCAGCAGCTCCACAGTATTTGGTACTGAAGCTTTCTTT. This encodes CASSSTVFGTEAFF.

This chain uses TRBV29-1 with TRBJ2-1, with D perhaps TRBD1 (5 bases). The germline V gene has CDR1 SQVTM and CDR2 ANQGSEA. V was cut by 4 bases and J by 3 bases, with 7 bases left in between. The CDR3 contains 12 residues. The CDR3 nucleotides read TGCAGCGTTGGGGGCCTCTACAATGAGCAGTTCTTC. Residues: CSVGGLYNEQFF.

The chain uses TRBV27 and TRBJ2-3; D remains ambiguous. Per germline, CDR1 MNHEY and CDR2 SMNVEV (reference sequence). This CDR3 spans 15 amino acids. V was shortened by 2 bases and J by 6 bases, with 15 bases between the two germline ends. CDR3 sequence reads: CASSLIRVDGDTQYF. CDR3 DNA sequence: TGTGCCAGCAGTTTAATCCGAGTTGATGGGGATACGCAGTATTTT.

The rearrangement joins TRBV5-4 to TRBJ1-4, with TRBD1 matching over 9 bases. This CDR3 has 16 residues. Per germline, CDR1 SGHNT and CDR2 YYREEE (reference sequence). V gave up 0 bases and J gave up 3 bases; unmatched junction bases: 3. In DNA, the CDR3 is TGTGCCAGCAGCTTGGACAGGGGGCTCCCTAATGAAAAACTGTTTTTT. Translation gives CASSLDRGLPNEKLFF. Full variable domain (missing parts from reference TRBV5-4 and TRBJ1-4): ETGVTQSPTHLIKTRGQQVTLRCSSQSGHNTVSWYQQALGQGPQFIFQYYREEENGRGNFPPRFSGLQFPNYSSELNVNALELDDSALYLCASSLDRGLPNEKLFFGSGTQLSVL.

The rearrangement uses TRBV7-9 and TRBJ2-1, with TRBD2 identical over 8 bases. Looked up from germline, CDR1 is SEHNR and CDR2 is FQNEAQ (reference sequence). Trimming took 1 base from V and 5 from J; bases not matched to a gene: 7. This CDR3 spans 16 amino acids. The CDR3 reads CASSLVTAGDNNEQFF. CDR3 nucleotides: TGTGCCAGCAGCTTAGTGACAGCGGGAGATAACAATGAGCAGTTCTTC.

The chain links TRBV6-5 to TRBJ1-6, with D unresolved. Germline V gene lookup returns CDR1 MNHEY and CDR2 SVGAGI. V was pared by 2 bases and J by 9 bases, with 11 bases between. The CDR3 is 14 residues long. As DNA, the CDR3 is TGTGCCAGCAGTTACCGTGTCGCCGGTTCACCCCTCCACTTT. Translated: CASSYRVAGSPLHF.

This clone was counted only a few times. V usage is TRBV28 and J usage is TRBJ1-4, with a tentative D call TRBD1 (6 bases). Germline CDR1 is MDHEN and CDR2 is SYDVKM. The CDR3 has 17 amino acids. The V gene lost 2 bases and the J gene lost 9 bases, with 22 bases spanning the gap. CDR3: CASSLSRGATWPQKLFF. The CDR3 DNA reads as TGTGCCAGCAGTTTAAGTCGGGGGGCAACATGGCCTCAAAAACTGTTTTTT.

The chain carries TRBV13 and TRBJ1-2; no clear D. The CDR3 totals 16 residues. V lost 5 bases and J 3 bases, leaving 19 bases between the germline ends. From germline, CDR1 is PRHDT and CDR2 FYEKMQ (reference sequence). The CDR3 here is CASSTRTSPGYYGYTF. CDR3 in DNA: TGTGCCAGCAGCACGCGAACGTCCCCGGGGTACTATGGCTACACCTTC.

This clone was picked up a small number of times. The V call is TRBV7-2, the J call TRBJ1-4; tentative D call: TRBD1 (5 bases). Germline V CDR1 and CDR2: SGHTA, FQGNSA. The CDR3 runs 13 residues. V lost 6 bases and J 5 bases, leaving 10 bases between the germline ends. The CDR3 nucleotides are TGTGCCAGCAGTAAGGGGCCCAATGAAAAACTGTTTTTT. Its protein product is CASSKGPNEKLFF.